This T cell receptor beta chain was recovered during a study of blood T cell repertoires in COVID-19 (dated by TCRdb to the early 2020s). Study-wide context: Collaborator samples came from the United States, Italy and Spain and covered acute and convalescent phases of COVID-19. The material from the prospective study consisted of cDNA or gDNA derived from T cells, B-cell-depleted T cells, or PBMCs. The dataset comprised deeply sampled blood TCRbeta repertoires from subjects exposed to, actively infected with, or recovered from COVID-19. The repertoires were released in a freely available public database meant as a resource for research on the immune response to SARS-CoV-2. The samples were drawn from the first 160 participants of the ongoing ImmuneRACE study and from 1,254 subjects provided by 6 global collaborators. A de-identified subject ID, COVID-19 status, age in years and sex were almost always included in the sample metadata. Where available, HLA class I and class II types were obtained from metadata supplied by the sample provider rather than from assay-based typing.

TCRbeta CDR3 regions were amplified from genomic DNA using the immunoSEQ Assay, a bias-controlled multiplex PCR. Processing in the source paper ran as follows. The number of nucleated cells in each sample was estimated by amplification of reference gene primers within the assay. To quantify the absolute abundance of each unique TCRbeta CDR3 rearrangement, sequence reads were collapsed and filtered. For each sample, productive Simpson clonality was calculated as the square root of Simpson's diversity index over productive rearrangements. TCRdb took this table from immuneACCESS and kept in-frame rearrangements with V and J called. Such tables lack part of the clones; where checked against another copy, unresolved V genes explain under half of the gap, and the rest is unexplained. V, J and clone size are those of that table, while D and trimming were read from the DNA. The sample profile shows around 250,000 clones; 70% to 90% of them were found once. 1.9% of the sample lies in the top ten.

The germline V gene (reference sequence) provides CDR1 GTSNPN and CDR2 SVGIG. V is clipped by 5 bases and J by 4 bases, and the sequence between their germline boundaries is 7 bases long. Measured from the cysteine to the phenylalanine, the CDR3 is 11 residues long. CDR3 DNA only is kept here, 33 bases in frame from base 1. Participants in the prospective study were enrolled through a virtual design, were aged roughly 18 to 90 years, and lived in 24 United States geographic areas. To assign participants to cohorts, the prospective study relied on clinical history that participants themselves reported in a screening survey and a study questionnaire. Recovered participants in ImmuneRACE Cohort 3 were defined as having two consecutive negative NP/OP PCR tests, clearance from a healthcare professional, or resolution of symptoms. In the prospective study, whole blood, serum and a nasopharyngeal or oropharyngeal swab were collected from each participant by mobile phlebotomists. Over an approximately 2-month period, participants in the prospective study had the option of providing additional blood draws and questionnaires. Prospective study blood samples were shipped either frozen or at room temperature before DNA extraction.

General findings and caveats noted by the study authors: The amount of clinical and demographic metadata varied by source and participant and was provided uncurated.

Comment on this clone: Its antigen is still unknown. Qualities for individual bases were not recorded, and no much larger clone is one base off.

The chain uses TRBV30 and TRBJ2-3; the D gene identity is not certain. The sequence was obtained from a woman in her forties or fifties who had recovered from COVID-19. Sequencing input: PBMCs or T cells enriched from blood (not recorded which). The DNA sequence is as follows: TGTGCCTGGTCCCTCGCAGATACGCAGTATTTT. Its translation is CAWSLADTQYF.